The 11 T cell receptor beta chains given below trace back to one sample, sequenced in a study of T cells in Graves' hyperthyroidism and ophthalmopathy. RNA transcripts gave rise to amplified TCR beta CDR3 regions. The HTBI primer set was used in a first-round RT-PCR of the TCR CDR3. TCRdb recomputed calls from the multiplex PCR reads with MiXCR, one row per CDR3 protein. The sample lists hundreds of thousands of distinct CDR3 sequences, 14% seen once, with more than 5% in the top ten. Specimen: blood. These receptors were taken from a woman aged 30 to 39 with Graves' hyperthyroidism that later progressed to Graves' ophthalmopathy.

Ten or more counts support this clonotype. The DNA of the CDR3 is TGTGCCAGCAGCCAGATGGCGGGGGAGACCCAGTACTTC. Translation: CASSQMAGETQYF. The chain links TRBV3-1 to TRBJ2-5, with D possibly matching TRBD2 (6 bases). CDR1 and CDR2 (germline): LGHDT, YNNKEL (reference sequence). V was pared by 3 bases and J by 5 bases, with 10 bases between. This CDR3 comprises 13 residues.

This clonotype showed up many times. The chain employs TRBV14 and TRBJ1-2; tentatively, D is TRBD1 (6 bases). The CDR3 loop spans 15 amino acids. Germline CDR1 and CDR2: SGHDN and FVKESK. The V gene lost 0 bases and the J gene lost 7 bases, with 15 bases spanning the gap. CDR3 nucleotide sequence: TGTGCCAGCAGCCAAGACCCTGGGGGCCTTCGTGGCTACACCTTC. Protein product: CASSQDPGGLRGYTF. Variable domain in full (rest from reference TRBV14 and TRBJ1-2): EAGVTQFPSHSVIEKGQTVTLRCDPISGHDNLYWYRRVMGKEIKFLLHFVKESKQDESGMPNNRFLAERTGGTYSTLKVQPAELEDSGVYFCASSQDPGGLRGYTFGSGTRLTVV.

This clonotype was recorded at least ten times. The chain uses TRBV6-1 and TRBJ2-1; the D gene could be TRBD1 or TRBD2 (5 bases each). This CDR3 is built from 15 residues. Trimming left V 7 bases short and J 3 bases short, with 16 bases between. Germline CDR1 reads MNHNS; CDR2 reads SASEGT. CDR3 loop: CASTSSGTLYNEQFF. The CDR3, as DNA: TGTGCCAGCACCTCCTCGGGGACCCTCTACAATGAGCAGTTCTTC.

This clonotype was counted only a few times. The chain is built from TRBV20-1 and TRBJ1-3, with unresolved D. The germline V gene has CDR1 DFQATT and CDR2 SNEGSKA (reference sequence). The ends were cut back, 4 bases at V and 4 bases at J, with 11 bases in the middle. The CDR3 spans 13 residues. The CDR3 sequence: CSAIRGFGNTIYF. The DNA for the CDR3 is TGCAGTGCTATCCGCGGTTTCGGAAACACCATATATTTT.

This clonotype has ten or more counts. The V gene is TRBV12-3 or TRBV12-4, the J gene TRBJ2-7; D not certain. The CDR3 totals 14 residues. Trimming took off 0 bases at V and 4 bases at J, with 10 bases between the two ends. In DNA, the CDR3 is TGTGCCAGCAGTTTAGCAGGATCTATATACGAGCAGTACTTC. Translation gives CASSLAGSIYEQYF.

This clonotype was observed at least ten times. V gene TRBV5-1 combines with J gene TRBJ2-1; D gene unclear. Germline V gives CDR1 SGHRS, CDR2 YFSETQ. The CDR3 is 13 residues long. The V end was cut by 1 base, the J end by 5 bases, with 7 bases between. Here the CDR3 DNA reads TGCGCCAGCAGCTTGTCTACAAACAATGAGCAGTTCTTC. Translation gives CASSLSTNNEQFF.

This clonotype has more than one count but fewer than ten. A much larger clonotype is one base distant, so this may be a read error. The CDR3 sequence is CASSLVGIYERYF. DNA for the CDR3: TGTGCCAGCAGCCTCGTCGGCATATACGAGCGGTACTTC. This chain joins TRBV7-2 and TRBJ2-7; D is uncertain. The CDR3 is 13 amino acids. In germline, CDR1 is SGHTA, CDR2 FQGNSA.

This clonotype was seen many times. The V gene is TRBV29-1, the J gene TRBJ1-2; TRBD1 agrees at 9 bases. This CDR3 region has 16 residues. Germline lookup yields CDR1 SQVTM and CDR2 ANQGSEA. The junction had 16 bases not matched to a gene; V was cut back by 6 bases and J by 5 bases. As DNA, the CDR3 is TGCAGCGTGGAAAAGCCGGGACAGGGACTCCGGTATGGCTACACCTTC. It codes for CSVEKPGQGLRYGYTF.

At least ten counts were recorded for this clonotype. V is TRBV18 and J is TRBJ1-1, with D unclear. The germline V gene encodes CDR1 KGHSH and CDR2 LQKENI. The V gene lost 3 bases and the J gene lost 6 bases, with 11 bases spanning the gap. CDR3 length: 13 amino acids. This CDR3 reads CASSPPAGAEAFF. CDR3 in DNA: TGTGCCAGCTCACCCCCGGCAGGCGCTGAAGCTTTCTTT.

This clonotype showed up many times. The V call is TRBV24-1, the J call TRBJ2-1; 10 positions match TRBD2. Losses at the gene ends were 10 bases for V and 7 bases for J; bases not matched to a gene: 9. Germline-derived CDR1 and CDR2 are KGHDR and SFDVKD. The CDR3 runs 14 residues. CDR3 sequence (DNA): TGTGCCACTGAAGGGACTAGCGTTACGAATGAGCAGTTCTTC. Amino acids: CATEGTSVTNEQFF.

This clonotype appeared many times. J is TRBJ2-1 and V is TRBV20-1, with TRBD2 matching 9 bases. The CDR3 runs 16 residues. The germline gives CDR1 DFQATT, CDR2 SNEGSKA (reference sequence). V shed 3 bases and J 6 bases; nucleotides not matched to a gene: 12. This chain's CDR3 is CSARSSGSNRGNEQFF. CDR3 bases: TGCAGTGCTAGGAGTAGCGGGAGTAATAGAGGCAATGAGCAGTTCTTC.